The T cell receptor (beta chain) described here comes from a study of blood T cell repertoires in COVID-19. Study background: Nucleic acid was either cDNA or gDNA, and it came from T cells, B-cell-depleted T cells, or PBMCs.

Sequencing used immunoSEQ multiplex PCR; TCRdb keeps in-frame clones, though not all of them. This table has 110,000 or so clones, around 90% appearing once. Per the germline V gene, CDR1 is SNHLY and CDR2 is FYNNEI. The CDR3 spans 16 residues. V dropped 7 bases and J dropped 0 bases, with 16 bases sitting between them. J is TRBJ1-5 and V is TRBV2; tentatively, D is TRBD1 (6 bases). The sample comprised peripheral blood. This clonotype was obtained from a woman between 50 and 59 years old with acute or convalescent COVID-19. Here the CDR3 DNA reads TGTGCCAGCAATCTGGACAGAACCGTTAGCAATCAGCCCCAGCATTTT. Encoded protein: CASNLDRTVSNQPQHF.